Shown below are 17 T cell receptor beta chains from a single sample sequenced in a study of shared clonotypes between healthy human individuals. Naive CD8 isolation took CD45RO-negative cells positively selected for CCR7 and excluded terminally differentiated effector memory CD45RA+ cells. Assay: immunoSEQ multiplex PCR; the TCRdb copy retains only in-frame clones and omits some. The sample gives around 2,100,000 clones, about 95% of which show up once; 1.2% is in the top ten. The specimen was naive CD8+ T cells sorted from blood. These TCRs come from a man younger than 30 in good health.

The gene calls are TRBV6-5 and TRBJ2-5; a possible D gene is TRBD1 (5 bases). V lost 0 bases and J 3 bases, leaving 5 bases between the germline ends. Germline CDR1 MNHEY, CDR2 SVGAGI. This CDR3 spans 13 amino acids. The CDR3 is CASSYSREETQYF. DNA of the CDR3: TGTGCCAGCAGTTACTCCAGGGAAGAGACCCAGTACTTC.

The CDR3 protein is CASSLDWSFSSYEQYF. In DNA, the CDR3 is TGTGCCAGCAGCTTAGATTGGAGTTTTTCGTCCTACGAGCAGTACTTC. The V and J genes are TRBV7-9 and TRBJ2-7; D is unclear. The germline V and J ends were trimmed by 1 base and 1 base, with 14 bases remaining between them. Germline loops: CDR1 SEHNR, CDR2 FQNEAQ (reference sequence). This CDR3 has 16 residues.

This chain joins TRBV30 and TRBJ1-1; D perhaps matches TRBD1 (6 bases). CDR3 length: 11 residues. Germline V gene data show CDR1 as GTSNPN and CDR2 as SVGIG (reference sequence). V was shortened by 5 bases and J by 4 bases, with 8 bases between the two germline ends. The CDR3 DNA reads TGTGCCTGGGCGGGGGCCACTGAAGCTTTCTTT. Translated, it gives CAWAGATEAFF.

A single count supports this clone. The rearrangement uses TRBV6-5 and TRBJ2-5; the D gene is possibly TRBD2 (5 bases). Germline values: CDR1 MNHEY, CDR2 SVGAGI. This CDR3 has 15 amino acids. Trimming removed 0 bases at V and 5 bases at J, with 13 bases between. CDR3 DNA: TGTGCCAGCAGTTACTCGGGCGGGCCGGGCGAGACCCAGTACTTC. Its translation: CASSYSGGPGETQYF.

The rearrangement uses TRBV27 and TRBJ1-1; possibly TRBD1 for D (5 bases). Germline CDR1 reads MNHEY; CDR2 reads SMNVEV (reference sequence). V lost 8 bases and J 2 bases, leaving 12 bases between the germline ends. The CDR3 contains 13 residues. The CDR3 DNA follows: TGTGCCAGCGGGGGTGTCGGTAACACTGAAGCTTTCTTT. Translating gives CASGGVGNTEAFF.

The chain has TRBV13 and TRBJ1-1; D remains unclear. The CDR3 loop spans 18 amino acids. Trimming left V 0 bases short and J 0 bases short, with 17 bases between. Germline loops: CDR1 PRHDT, CDR2 FYEKMQ (reference sequence). The CDR3 nucleotides read TGTGCCAGCAGCTTAGGAGCGGGCGACGAAATCATGAACACTGAAGCTTTCTTT. Translated: CASSLGAGDEIMNTEAFF.

With respect to this clone: This CDR3 is also generated by other DNA sequences in the sample. This chain uses TRBV7-2 with TRBJ2-1, with TRBD2 matching 7 bases. The CDR3 is 14 residues long. CDR1 and CDR2 (germline): SGHTA, FQGNSA. V lost 3 bases and J lost 4; bases outside the gene matches: 3. The CDR3 sequence is CASSFPGLYNEQFF. In DNA form, the CDR3 reads TGTGCCAGCAGCTTCCCGGGACTATACAATGAGCAGTTCTTC.

Details on this clone: The sample has other DNA sequences that encode this CDR3 too. DNA of the CDR3: TGTGCCAGCAGCTTGGCACTAGCGGGAGGCACCGGGGAGCTGTTTTTT. This codes for CASSLALAGGTGELFF. V usage is TRBV5-6 and J usage is TRBJ2-2; 12 bases fit TRBD2. V lost 0 bases to trimming and J lost 4 bases; unmatched junction nucleotides: 1. This CDR3 contains 16 residues. Germline CDR1 reads SGHDT; CDR2 reads YYEEEE.

The V and J genes are TRBV19 and TRBJ2-3; D possibly corresponds to TRBD1 (5 bases). Looked up from germline, CDR1 is LNHDA and CDR2 is SQIVND (reference sequence). V was pared by 4 bases and J by 4 bases, with 15 bases between. CDR3 length: 15 residues. The CDR3 sequence is CASSSQGLWADTQYF. The CDR3 DNA reads as TGTGCCAGTAGTAGTCAGGGCCTATGGGCAGATACGCAGTATTTT. The variable domain in full, with the rest retrieved from reference TRBV19 and TRBJ2-3, is DGGITQSPKYLFRKEGQNVTLSCEQNLNHDAMYWYRQDPGQGLRLIYYSQIVNDFQKGDIAEGYSVSREKKESFPLTVTSAQKNPTAFYLCASSSQGLWADTQYFGPGTRLTVL.

The chain links TRBV2 to TRBJ2-7, with D unclear. The CDR3 sequence is 14 residues long. The germline gives CDR1 SNHLY, CDR2 FYNNEI. Trimming removed 5 bases at V and 3 bases at J, with 14 bases between. The CDR3 reads CASSLTEASYEQYF. The CDR3 region has the DNA TGTGCCAGCAGTTTAACAGAAGCGAGCTACGAGCAGTACTTC.

The rearrangement joins TRBV6-1 to TRBJ2-3; no clear D gene. CDR1 MNHNS and CDR2 SASEGT come from the germline V gene. The V gene lost 2 bases and the J gene lost 4 bases, with 4 bases spanning the gap. The CDR3 covers 12 residues. The CDR3 region has the DNA TGTGCCAGCAGTGAAATCCCAGATACGCAGTATTTT. It codes for CASSEIPDTQYF.

This clone has just one count. The chain employs TRBV7-3 and TRBJ2-1; D is ambiguous. V was cut by 5 bases and J by 8 bases, with 13 bases left in between. The CDR3 extends over 13 amino acids. Per germline, CDR1 SGHTA and CDR2 FQGTGA. In DNA form, the CDR3 reads TGTGCCAGCAGCGCCTACCCTGGTTATGAGCAGTTCTTC. Translating it yields CASSAYPGYEQFF.

This chain links TRBV6-1 with TRBJ1-2, with TRBD1 as a possible D gene (6 bases). The germline V gene encodes CDR1 MNHNS and CDR2 SASEGT. The CDR3 has 15 amino acids. V was pared by 2 bases and J by 1 base, with 11 bases between. CDR3 in amino acids: CASSEWAGVNYGYTF. The CDR3 coding sequence is TGTGCCAGCAGTGAATGGGCAGGGGTTAACTATGGCTACACCTTC.

In its sample, this clone was seen a few times. The sample contains more than one DNA sequence encoding this CDR3. The chain combines TRBV9 with TRBJ2-2; D is uncertain. The ends were cut back, 7 bases at V and 2 bases at J, with 6 bases in the middle. Germline V lookup: CDR1 SGDLS, CDR2 YYNGEE. CDR3 length: 12 residues. The CDR3, as DNA: TGTGCCAGCGGAAGTAACACCGGGGAGCTGTTTTTT. It specifies CASGSNTGELFF.

This clone was observed a single time. Different DNA sequences within this sample yield the same CDR3. The chain links TRBV4-3 to TRBJ2-1; D may be TRBD2 (7 bases). With 6 bases removed from V and 1 base from J, the gap between germline ends came to 13 bases. The length of the CDR3 is 15 residues. Germline V gives CDR1 LGHNA, CDR2 YSLEER. The CDR3 region is CASSPKGGSYNEQFF. The DNA of the CDR3 is TGCGCCAGCAGTCCGAAGGGGGGGTCCTACAATGAGCAGTTCTTC.

The CDR3: CASSPSALAATGELFF. The DNA of the CDR3 is TGTGCCAGCAGCCCTTCGGCCCTAGCCGCTACCGGGGAGCTGTTTTTT. This chain connects TRBV7-8 to TRBJ2-2, with D perhaps TRBD2 (5 bases). This CDR3 comprises 16 residues. The germline V and J ends were trimmed by 5 bases and 5 bases, with 18 bases remaining between them. The germline CDR1 and CDR2 sequences are SGHVS and FQNEAQ.

The V and J genes are TRBV7-9 and TRBJ1-2, with D perhaps matching TRBD1 (5 bases). Deletions cut 11 bases from V and 0 bases from J, with 13 bases between. Per germline, CDR1 SEHNR and CDR2 FQNEAQ (reference sequence). The CDR3 loop spans 13 amino acids. The DNA of the CDR3 is TGTGCCGTCAGGAGGGACCCTAACTATGGCTACACCTTC. Residues: CAVRRDPNYGYTF.